A selection of T cell receptor beta chains follows, all from one sample in a study of T-cell memory formation after mild COVID-19. TCRdb re-analysed the 5' RACE reads in MiXCR, keeping a single row per CDR3 protein. This repertoire shows about 130,000 distinct CDR3 sequences, approximately 26% found once; its top ten account for around 22%. The sequenced material came from PBMCs or a T cell subset sorted from them (not recorded which). The receptors were gathered from an adult woman who had mild COVID-19 (a few samples of this study predate the infection). Cell type and time point are not known. The CDR3 runs from the conserved cysteine through the conserved F or W. The D gene is left open where the match is weak. The listing skips clone size in some rows; elsewhere it reads once, few, many or a size class.

. . TRBJ2-7 TRBV6-5 CASSYSTESYEQYF TGTGCCAGCAGTTACTCTACAGAATCCTACGAGCAGTACTTC
few . TRBJ1-2 TRBV12-3/TRBV12-4 CASSPWGQSGYTF TGTGCCAGCAGTCCCTGGGGTCAGAGTGGCTACACCTTC
. TRBD1 TRBJ2-1 TRBV24-1 CATSDLSWSGGWFF TGTGCCACCAGTGATTTGTCTTGGTCAGGGGGATGGTTCTTC
few . TRBJ2-5 TRBV5-1 CASSLGGEEETQYF TGCGCCAGCAGCTTGGGAGGGGAAGAAGAGACCCAGTACTTC
few . TRBJ1-2 TRBV7-8 CASSTSGSDANYGYTF TGTGCCAGCAGCACGAGTGGTTCTGATGCTAACTATGGCTACACCTTC
. . TRBJ1-2 TRBV4-1 CASSQDGGSYGYTF TGCGCCAGCAGCCAAGATGGGGGATCCTATGGCTACACCTTC
. TRBD1 TRBJ2-2 TRBV4-3 CASSQDEGQFGTGELFF TGCGCCAGCAGCCAAGATGAGGGACAGTTCGGCACCGGGGAGCTGTTTTTT
. . TRBJ2-3 TRBV12-3/TRBV12-4 CAVKGGDTQYF TGTGCCGTTAAGGGTGGGGATACGCAGTATTTT
. . TRBJ1-1 TRBV9 CASSVGGRGGEAFF TGTGCCAGCAGCGTAGGTGGTAGGGGAGGTGAAGCTTTCTTT
. TRBD2 TRBJ2-3 TRBV7-9 CASAPRSGGLTDTQYF TGTGCCAGCGCCCCTCGCAGCGGGGGGCTCACAGATACGCAGTATTTT
few . TRBJ1-6 TRBV12-3/TRBV12-4 CASSFATGLGVNNSPLHF TGTGCCAGCAGTTTCGCCACCGGGTTGGGGGTTAATAATTCACCCCTCCACTTT
. TRBD2 TRBJ2-7 TRBV4-3 CASSQDFQREGSYEQYF TGCGCCAGCAGCCAAGATTTCCAGCGGGAGGGCTCCTACGAGCAGTACTTC
once . TRBJ2-7 TRBV5-6 CASSLYATNYEQYF TGTGCCAGCAGCCTATATGCTACCAACTACGAGCAGTACTTC
once TRBD2 TRBJ2-1 TRBV6-5 CASRSLAGTSGSRNSYNEQFF TGTGCCAGCAGGTCCTTGGCCGGGACTAGCGGGAGTAGGAACTCCTACAATGAGCAGTTCTTC
few . TRBJ1-1 TRBV5-1 CASSPDRREAFF TGCGCCAGCAGCCCAGACAGGAGAGAAGCTTTCTTT
few TRBD2 TRBJ2-5 TRBV7-9 CASSPPPGLAEETQYF TGTGCCAGCAGCCCCCCCCCGGGACTAGCGGAGGAGACCCAGTACTTC
. . TRBJ1-3 TRBV7-8 CASTYTGPRTDTIYF TGTGCCAGCACATACACCGGCCCGCGCACGGACACCATATATTTT
few . TRBJ2-7 TRBV6-5 CASSYDVGYEQYF TGTGCCAGCAGTTATGACGTGGGTTACGAGCAGTACTTC
. TRBD1 TRBJ1-5 TRBV2 CASETGRGQPQHF TGTGCCAGCGAGACAGGGAGGGGTCAGCCCCAGCATTTT
few TRBD2 TRBJ2-2 TRBV24-1 CATSALAGGTGELFF TGTGCCACCAGCGCCCTTGCGGGAGGCACCGGGGAGCTGTTTTTT
. . TRBJ2-1 TRBV6-2/TRBV6-3 CASRPRTGWPEQFF TGTGCCAGCAGACCCAGGACGGGGTGGCCTGAGCAGTTCTTC
few . TRBJ2-3 TRBV15 CATSRDFADTQYF TGTGCCACCAGCAGAGATTTCGCGGATACGCAGTATTTT
few . TRBJ1-4 TRBV7-9 CASSDSRNEKLFF TGTGCCAGCTCCGACAGCCGTAATGAAAAACTGTTTTTT
. . TRBJ1-1 TRBV5-1 CASATDGVEAFF TGCGCCAGCGCGACGGACGGGGTGGAAGCTTTCTTT
. . TRBJ2-5 TRBV10-3 CAIGTADQETQYF TGTGCCATCGGAACCGCCGACCAAGAGACCCAGTACTTC
once . TRBJ2-1 TRBV24-1 CATSMGGAYNEQFF TGTGCCACCAGTATGGGGGGAGCCTACAATGAGCAGTTCTTC
. . TRBJ1-2 TRBV19 CASMAGGYTF TGTGCCAGTATGGCCGGAGGCTACACCTTC
few . TRBJ1-1 TRBV7-9 CASSFPTQGSGEAFF TGTGCCAGCAGCTTCCCGACGCAGGGTTCTGGTGAAGCTTTCTTT
. TRBD1 TRBJ2-4 TRBV27 CASSPGTGAPYF TGTGCCAGCAGTCCGGGGACAGGGGCCCCGTACTTC
. TRBD1 TRBJ1-2 TRBV7-8 CASSPRGLSYTF TGTGCCAGCAGCCCCAGGGGGCTGAGCTACACCTTC
. . TRBJ2-7 TRBV20-1 CSAGGLAGQSYEQYF TGCAGTGCTGGGGGGCTAGCTGGGCAGTCCTACGAGCAGTACTTC
few TRBD2 TRBJ2-2 TRBV7-8 CASSYPSGRMSGELFF TGTGCCAGCAGCTATCCTAGCGGGAGAATGTCCGGGGAGCTGTTTTTT
. . TRBJ2-3 TRBV7-6 CASSPRTGPGTDTQYF TGTGCCAGCAGCCCACGGACGGGACCGGGCACAGATACGCAGTATTTT
few . TRBJ2-7 TRBV27 CASSSRAVSSYEQYF TGTGCCAGCTCTTCACGGGCAGTGAGCTCCTACGAGCAGTACTTC
few . TRBJ2-1 TRBV5-1 CASSLEAGSSYNEQFF TGCGCCAGCAGCTTGGAAGCGGGCTCCTCCTACAATGAGCAGTTCTTC
. . TRBJ2-1 TRBV24-1 CATSTPSRGYNEQFF TGTGCCACCTCCACACCATCACGGGGATACAATGAGCAGTTCTTC
few . TRBJ2-7 TRBV12-3/TRBV12-4 CASSLALGGVGPINEQYF TGTGCCAGCAGTTTAGCGCTGGGGGGAGTAGGTCCCATCAACGAGCAGTACTTC
few TRBD2 TRBJ2-5 TRBV7-9 CASRSGGAETQYF TGTGCCAGCAGGTCCGGGGGGGCAGAGACCCAGTACTTC
few . TRBJ2-1 TRBV12-3/TRBV12-4 CASSLASTWGEQFF TGTGCCAGCAGTTTAGCTTCTACATGGGGTGAGCAGTTCTTC
. . TRBJ2-2 TRBV7-9 CASSSRDFSGAGELFF TGTGCCAGCAGCTCGCGGGACTTTTCAGGCGCCGGGGAGCTGTTTTTT